This TCR beta chain derives from a study of T cell clonotyping in hematopoietic cell transplantation (dated by TCRdb to the early 2020s). Study-level background: A total of under 150 blood samples were collected in the study from roughly 32 consecutive transplant recipients and their related donors. Patient recruitment ran from late 2015 to early 2017, and follow-up continued until late 2020 or death.

Comment on this clone: Its specific antigen is unknown. No quality values exist for individual bases; no much larger clone is one base distant.

General conclusions and limits of the study: After transplant, TCR diversity in recipients dropped, and pathologically expanded clonotypes climbed progressively between day 30 and day 180. Sample size was limited, and cells were not sorted, so CD4 and CD8 repertoire contributions could not be separated. Recipient repertoires showed only a small fraction of overlap with donor repertoires, and over 97% appeared de novo at the given depth. Donor and pretransplant recipient Inverse Simpson Index values predicted broader posttransplant TCR repertoire diversity.

Blood samples for TCR beta sequencing were given by related transplant donors. Using Nuclei Lysis Solution, genomic DNA was extracted from unfractionated peripheral blood mononuclear cells that were either fresh or cryopreserved. TCR beta CDR3 regions were amplified from genomic DNA with the immunoSEQ assay, a bias-controlled multiplex PCR using V- and J-specific primers. A second PCR step added a proprietary barcode and Illumina adapter sequences to the CDR3 amplicons. An Illumina MiSeq instrument was used to sequence the CDR3 libraries. Per the authors' processing: immunoSEQ Analyzer 3.0 was used for export and quality control, with R Bioconductor and Immunarch used for downstream analyses. Only productive rearrangements within the normalized downsampled data set were used in the calculation of repertoire metrics. Clonotypes larger than 5 templates in the normalized cohort were defined as pathologically expanded. The Inverse Simpson Index was used to measure repertoire diversity. To capture all clonotypes, the CMV-specificity analyses were run on the non-normalized data set. Not all clones reach the TCRdb copy of this immuneACCESS table, which keeps in-frame sequences only. Checked studies attribute under half of the gap to unresolved V genes and leave the rest unexplained. That table gives V, J and clone size, and the DNA gave D and trimming. The sample includes about 27,000 clones, with approximately 96% observed a single time. Of the sample, less than 1.5% is held by the ten largest clones.

The sample consisted of peripheral blood mononuclear cells. The clonotype comes from a man in his forties or fifties in good health. Some clones in this sample may be carry-over from other donors' samples.

The DNA is as follows: TGTGCCAGCAGCCCCAGACAGGGATGGGACTATGGCTACACCTTC. It encodes CASSPRQGWDYGYTF. This chain is built from TRBV7-2 and TRBJ1-2; 7 nucleotides in the junction match TRBD1. From the cysteine up to the phenylalanine, the CDR3 has a length of 15 residues. Only the CDR3 region is kept as DNA, spanning 45 bases read in frame from base 1. As encoded in the germline V gene, CDR1 is SGHTA while CDR2 is FQGNSA. Trimming accounts for 5 bases at V and 3 bases at J, while the number of junction bases matched to no gene is 9. The full variable domain, completed from the reference TRBV7-2 and TRBJ1-2 proteins outside the CDR3, reads GAGVSQSPSNKVTEKGKDVELRCDPISGHTALYWYRQSLGQGLEFLIYFQGNSAPDKSGLPSDRFSAERTGGSVSTLTIQRTQQEDSAVYLCASSPRQGWDYGYTFGSGTRLTVV.